The sequence of this T cell receptor beta chain was determined in a study of OX40 agonist ivuxolimab in advanced cancers. The CDR3 runs 15 residues. V lost 5 bases to trimming and J lost 3 bases; unmatched junction nucleotides: 6. Looked up from germline, CDR1 is SGHNT and CDR2 is YYREEE (reference sequence). This clone has just one count. The data were produced by immunoSEQ multiplex PCR, yet TCRdb's version contains in-frame clones alone and is incomplete. This table has tens of thousands of clones, 86% appearing once. This specimen was CD4+ or CD8+ T cells sorted from blood, taken in a trial of the OX40 agonist ivuxolimab. The chain joins TRBV5-4 to TRBJ2-7; 12 bases are shared with TRBD1. This clonotype was obtained from an adult with an advanced solid tumor such as melanoma, head and neck, liver or kidney cancer. CDR3: CASSSGTGGFYEQYF. The CDR3 DNA sequence: TGTGCCAGCAGTTCCGGGACAGGGGGCTTCTACGAGCAGTACTTC.